This note documents a single TCR beta chain sequence. Its antigen remains undetermined. One base away there is no much larger clone; base qualities are not given. The record originates from a study of T cell responses to AZD1222 COVID-19 vaccine (dated by TCRdb to about 2021). In terms of the full investigation: A total of under 250 trial participants underwent TCR sequencing, of whom 207 had received two doses of AZD1222 and about 26 had received two doses of the MenACWY control vaccine. Trial participants were enrolled by age into 18-55, 56-69 and 70-plus year subgroups, with 148, 28 and 57 TCR-sequenced participants respectively.

The CDR3 regions of human TCRbeta chains were analyzed by immunosequencing. Per the source publication's procedure: Repertoire TCRs were checked for matches against a reference library of SARS-CoV-2-specific TCRs that had been generated using the MIRA antigen-specificity platform. Breadth was defined as the fraction of unique TCRs that were SARS-CoV-2-associated. Depth was defined as the fraction of total T cells that were SARS-CoV-2-associated. Using the MIRA data, every spike-specific TCR was mapped to the spike region that the TCR reacted to and assigned to either a CD4 or a CD8 class. Log10-transformed breadth and depth values were compared by one-way ANOVA with Sidak's multiple comparisons tests. TCRdb obtained this table from immuneACCESS and retained in-frame rearrangements with V and J assigned. These tables miss some clones; where compared with another copy, unresolved V genes account for less than half of the shortfall, and the remainder is unexplained. That table is the source of V, J and clone size, and D and trimming were worked out from the DNA. The sample table records about 140,000 clones; about 90% of these occur just once. Of the sample, around 8% falls within the top ten clones.

CDR1 and CDR2 are drawn from the germline V gene: SGHRS, YFSETQ. The CDR3 runs 14 residues from the cysteine to the phenylalanine. The DNA shown is the 42-base CDR3, in frame from base 1. Compared with germline, V lacks 4 bases and J lacks 5 bases; bases without a gene match: 8. What the work shows at the level of the full study, not this receptor alone: The vaccine-associated CD4 TCRs covered the entire spike protein, and the dominant responses fell in regions 160-218 and 743-854. Only six or seven AZD1222 recipients were SARS-CoV-2 seropositive at baseline, limiting conclusions about previously exposed vaccinees. Participants were mostly white British and included more females than males, and it was suggested by the authors that clonal diversity may have been underestimated. The 56-69-year group was small, and its depth increase did not reach significance, likely because of low power. Spike-specific TCR breadth and depth rose significantly after two AZD1222 doses compared with day 0 and with MenACWY recipients. Because no samples from the day 14 peak response were available, repertoires could be characterized only after the peak T cell response. Reportedly, almost half of the unique spike-specific TCRs recognized epitopes lying outside the regions that are mutated in the B.1.351 and B.1.1.7 variants.

The meaning of the sample's time point label: about 28 days (+/-7) after the second vaccine dose. What this sample's treatment or condition label stands for: meningococcal conjugate vaccine given as trial control. Vaccinee samples were obtained from the UK trials COV001 and COV002, which included a single-blind randomized controlled phase 2/3 trial of AZD1222 (ChAdOx1 nCoV-19) in healthy adults. For TCRbeta chain sequencing, PBMC samples were collected from trial participants at day 0 and at day 28 after the second dose. The sequenced sample was peripheral blood, obtained 28 days after the second dose of the MenACWY control vaccine. The sequence joins TRBV5-1 to TRBJ2-5; the central 7 bases match TRBD2. The TCR sequence derives from an adult who received the MenACWY meningococcal vaccine as a control. The sequenced DNA is TGCGCCAGCAGCGAAGTTCTAGCGGTGGAGACCCAGTACTTC. It codes for CASSEVLAVETQYF.